This T cell receptor beta chain was captured by sequencing in a study of T cell repertoires in cytomegalovirus infection. Per the germline V gene, CDR1 is LNHDA and CDR2 is SQIVND (reference sequence). CDR3 length equals 12 residues. The ends were cut back, 5 bases at V and 4 bases at J, with 9 bases in the middle. TCRdb used MiXCR to reprocess the reads, holding one entry per CDR3 protein. The table lists just under 550,000 distinct CDR3 sequences, about 26% of them singletons, with about 13% in the top ten. The rearrangement joins TRBV19 to TRBJ2-7; D gene uncertain. The sequence was collected from a human donor in good health (CMV status not recorded). Some clones in this sample may be carry-over from other donors' samples. The sample was PBMCs. CDR3 amino acids: CASSVDSYEQYF. CDR3 bases: TGTGCCAGTAGTGTGGATTCGTACGAGCAGTACTTC.